This T cell receptor (beta chain) is from a study of cytomegalovirus exposure and HLA in healthy donors. On the study more broadly: Among some 400 genotyped donors, around 80% fell in the Caucasian-associated ancestry cluster. The study, taken as a whole, reports: It was reported that TCR beta sequences correctly inferred the HLA-A and HLA-B alleles for most subjects.

V was pared by 0 bases and J by 1 base, with 12 bases between. Germline assignment: CDR1 MNHEY and CDR2 SMNVEV (reference sequence). The CDR3 runs to 16 residues. Concerning this clone: Its antigen is still unknown.

The PCR ran on 60 Vbeta and 13 Jbeta primers. Method: immunoSEQ multiplex PCR; TCRdb's copy keeps in-frame clones and lacks some. This table holds 90,000 to 120,000 clones, roughly 82% found once. The origin of this receptor is a man in his thirties or forties in good health and CMV-seropositive. Sequencing was performed on PBMCs. The chain is built from TRBV27 and TRBJ1-2; D possibly corresponds to TRBD1 (6 bases). The CDR3 spells CASSLSAGAVNYGYTF. CDR3 in DNA: TGTGCCAGCAGTTTATCGGCAGGGGCCGTTAACTATGGCTACACCTTC.